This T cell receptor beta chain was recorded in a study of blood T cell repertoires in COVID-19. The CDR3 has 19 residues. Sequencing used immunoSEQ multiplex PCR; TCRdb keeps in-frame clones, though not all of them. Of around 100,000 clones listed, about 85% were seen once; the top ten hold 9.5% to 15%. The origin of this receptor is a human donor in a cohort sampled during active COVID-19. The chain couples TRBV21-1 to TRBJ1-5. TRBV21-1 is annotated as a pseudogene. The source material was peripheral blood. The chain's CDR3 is CASSKDDRKREACNQPQHF. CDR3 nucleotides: TGTGCCAGCAGCAAAGACGACCGGAAGCGGGAGGCCTGCAATCAGCCCCAGCATTTT.